The subject of this entry is one TCR beta chain. Its antigen is unknown. This record comes from a study of OX40 agonist ivuxolimab in advanced cancers. On the study more broadly: Patients received ivuxolimab, an agonistic anti-OX40 (CD134) antibody. Cohort: 65% to 90% men, mean age approximately 60, aged roughly 20 to 79. Findings and caveats of the study: With doses of 0.1-3.0 mg/kg, partial responders showed among the lowest clonal expansion. At 0.1 to 3.0 mg/kg and by week 6, CD4+ and CD8+ T cells in the blood had expanded clonally.

J gave up 6 bases and V 5 bases, and 5 bases lay outside the gene matches. This CDR3 contains 13 residues. The germline CDR1 and CDR2 sequences are SGHAT and FQNNGV. This table comes from immunoSEQ multiplex PCR, and its TCRdb copy is limited to in-frame clones, with some not included. In the table there are roughly 76,000 clones, around 86% of which are singletons. The TCR originated in an adult with an advanced solid tumor such as melanoma, head and neck, liver or kidney cancer. The starting material was CD4+ or CD8+ T cells sorted from blood, obtained in a trial of the OX40 agonist ivuxolimab. J is TRBJ2-5 and V is TRBV11-2; the match to TRBD2 covers 8 bases. CDR3 residues: CASSPPGGKTQYF. Written as DNA, the CDR3 is TGTGCCAGCAGCCCCCCGGGGGGGAAGACCCAGTACTTC.